This TCR beta chain stems from a study of cytomegalovirus exposure and HLA in healthy donors. Study results and caveats: A later analysis found TCR association rates differed by HLA locus, highest for DRB1 and lowest for HLA-C. Approximately 17,000 TCR beta sequences were associated with HLA alleles at 0.05 false discovery rate in a later analysis.

This PCR relied on a set of 60 Vbeta primers and 13 Jbeta primers. Data came from immunoSEQ multiplex PCR; TCRdb stores just in-frame clones and leaves some out. The sample contains more than 140,000 clones, over 60% of which appear only once. The length of the CDR3 is 15 residues. Germline V gene data show CDR1 as SNHLY and CDR2 as FYNNEI. V lost 4 bases and J lost 10, with 19 bases in between. With regard to this clone: Its antigen is unknown.

Material for sequencing was PBMCs. The sequence came from a male donor in good health and CMV-seronegative. The rearrangement joins TRBV2 to TRBJ1-4, with D possibly matching TRBD1 (6 bases). The CDR3 bases are TGTGCCAGCAGTGTGATTGCAGGGGAAGTTGCAAAACTGTTTTTT. It codes for CASSVIAGEVAKLFF.